These T cell receptor beta chains were read from a single sample in a study of identical twins. TCRdb reanalysed the 5' RACE reads using MiXCR and keeps one entry per CDR3 protein. The repertoire consists of around 370,000 distinct CDR3 sequences, with roughly 9% occurring once and the leading ten covering under 9.5%. Sequencing was done on a sample of naive T cells sorted from blood. These receptor sequences come from a woman aged 50 to 60 in good health. Each CDR3 is given with its conserved first and last residue. Fields, in order: J gene, V gene, CDR3 protein.

j_gene: TRBJ1-2; v_gene: TRBV12-3/TRBV12-4; CDR3aa: CASSSTGLGYGYTF
j_gene: TRBJ2-1; v_gene: TRBV7-2; CDR3aa: CASSSEGLAGVGEQFF
j_gene: TRBJ2-1; v_gene: TRBV12-3/TRBV12-4; CDR3aa: CASSFRGTGRSNEQFF
j_gene: TRBJ1-1; v_gene: TRBV20-1; CDR3aa: CSATGQGAVTEAFF
j_gene: TRBJ2-1; v_gene: TRBV3-1; CDR3aa: CASSQDWGIVYEQFF
j_gene: TRBJ2-7; v_gene: TRBV21-1; CDR3aa: CASSKPQPGHQLRTPYEQYF
j_gene: TRBJ2-1; v_gene: TRBV20-1; CDR3aa: CSARGGPAGYYEQFF
j_gene: TRBJ1-5; v_gene: TRBV3-1; CDR3aa: CASSQEGQGVQPQHF
j_gene: TRBJ2-2; v_gene: TRBV9; CDR3aa: CASSVAPGQGGRSTGELFF
j_gene: TRBJ1-4; v_gene: TRBV5-5; CDR3aa: CASSPTWVTNEKLFF
j_gene: TRBJ2-5; v_gene: TRBV5-1; CDR3aa: CASRPGQGLGQETQYF
j_gene: TRBJ1-3; v_gene: TRBV29-1; CDR3aa: CSVEGRGNTIYF
j_gene: TRBJ2-1; v_gene: TRBV9; CDR3aa: CASSPPLAESSYNEQFF
j_gene: TRBJ2-2; v_gene: TRBV12-3/TRBV12-4; CDR3aa: CASRGTVNTGELFF
j_gene: TRBJ2-3; v_gene: TRBV12-3/TRBV12-4; CDR3aa: CASSLVGTSSITQYF
j_gene: TRBJ2-3; v_gene: TRBV5-1; CDR3aa: CASSSYDKAAQYF
j_gene: TRBJ1-6; v_gene: TRBV6-5; CDR3aa: CASSYSNIANSPLHF
j_gene: TRBJ2-5; v_gene: TRBV18; CDR3aa: CASSPVGQGHKYF
j_gene: TRBJ2-3; v_gene: TRBV10-3; CDR3aa: CAIRKSDTQYF
j_gene: TRBJ2-7; v_gene: TRBV5-5; CDR3aa: CASTGSSYEQYF
j_gene: TRBJ1-4; v_gene: TRBV20-1; CDR3aa: CSGAGGGINDLFF
j_gene: TRBJ1-2; v_gene: TRBV6-1; CDR3aa: CASSDRQGSNYGYTF
j_gene: TRBJ2-1; v_gene: TRBV12-3/TRBV12-4; CDR3aa: CASSLGASGVEQFF
j_gene: TRBJ2-7; v_gene: TRBV5-1; CDR3aa: CASSLGGDYEQYF
j_gene: TRBJ1-2; v_gene: TRBV4-1; CDR3aa: CASSEGGLSYGYTF
j_gene: TRBJ2-1; v_gene: TRBV12-3/TRBV12-4; CDR3aa: CASRPGTTNEQFF
j_gene: TRBJ1-4; v_gene: TRBV7-9; CDR3aa: CASSLVPPGEKLFF
j_gene: TRBJ1-1; v_gene: TRBV12-3/TRBV12-4; CDR3aa: CASGSGTVNTEAFF
j_gene: TRBJ1-5; v_gene: TRBV10-3; CDR3aa: CAISQGSVSQPQHF
j_gene: TRBJ2-1; v_gene: TRBV20-1; CDR3aa: CSASVAGGHDEQFF
j_gene: TRBJ2-3; v_gene: TRBV5-1; CDR3aa: CASSVGQGPDTQYF
j_gene: TRBJ2-1; v_gene: TRBV5-1; CDR3aa: CASSLARRSDYNEQFF
j_gene: TRBJ2-1; v_gene: TRBV29-1; CDR3aa: CSVDDGGGNEQFF
j_gene: TRBJ2-2; v_gene: TRBV4-1; CDR3aa: CASSQGGQHTGELFF
j_gene: TRBJ2-3; v_gene: TRBV6-1; CDR3aa: CASRGQGRDRDTQYF
j_gene: TRBJ1-5; v_gene: TRBV9; CDR3aa: CASSVDGIRGQPQHF
j_gene: TRBJ2-1; v_gene: TRBV2; CDR3aa: CARLAGREQFF
j_gene: TRBJ2-7; v_gene: TRBV7-9; CDR3aa: CASSHSSYEQYF
j_gene: TRBJ1-5; v_gene: TRBV29-1; CDR3aa: CSVDGGRSNQPQHF
j_gene: TRBJ2-4; v_gene: TRBV12-3/TRBV12-4; CDR3aa: CASSSRTGLNIQYF
j_gene: TRBJ2-6; v_gene: TRBV25-1; CDR3aa: CASSEGPGGVGANVLTF
j_gene: TRBJ1-1; v_gene: TRBV3-1; CDR3aa: CASSHGSNTEAFF